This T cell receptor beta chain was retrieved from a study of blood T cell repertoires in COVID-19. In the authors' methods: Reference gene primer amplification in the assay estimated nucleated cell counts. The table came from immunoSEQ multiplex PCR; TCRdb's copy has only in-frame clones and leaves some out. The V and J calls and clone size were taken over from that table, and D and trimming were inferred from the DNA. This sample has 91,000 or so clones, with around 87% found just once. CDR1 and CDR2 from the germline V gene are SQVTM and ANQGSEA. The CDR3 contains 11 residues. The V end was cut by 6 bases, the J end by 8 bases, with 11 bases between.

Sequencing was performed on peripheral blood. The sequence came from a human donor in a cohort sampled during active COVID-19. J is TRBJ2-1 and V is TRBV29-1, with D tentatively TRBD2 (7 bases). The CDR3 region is CSVQGGDEQFF. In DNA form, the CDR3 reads TGCAGCGTACAGGGAGGGGATGAGCAGTTCTTC.